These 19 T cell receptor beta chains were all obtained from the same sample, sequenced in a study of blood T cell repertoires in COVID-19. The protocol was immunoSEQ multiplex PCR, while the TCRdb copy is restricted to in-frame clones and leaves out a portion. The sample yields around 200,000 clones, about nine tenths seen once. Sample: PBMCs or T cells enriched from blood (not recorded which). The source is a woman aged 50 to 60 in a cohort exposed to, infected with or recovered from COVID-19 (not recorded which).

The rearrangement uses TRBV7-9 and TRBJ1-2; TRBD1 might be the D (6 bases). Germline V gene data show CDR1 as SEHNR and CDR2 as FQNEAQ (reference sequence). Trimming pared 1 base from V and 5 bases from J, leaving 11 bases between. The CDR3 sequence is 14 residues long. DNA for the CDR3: TGTGCCAGCAGCTTAGAGCAGGGGACGTATGGCTACACCTTC. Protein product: CASSLEQGTYGYTF.

The CDR3 nucleotides read TGTGCCAGCAGCCTATTCTCTAGGGGGTTACTTGGCCCTAATGAAAAACTGTTTTTT. Protein product: CASSLFSRGLLGPNEKLFF. J is TRBJ1-4 and V is TRBV7-9, with a tentative D call TRBD1 (6 bases). Germline V gene sequence: CDR1 SEHNR, CDR2 FQNEAQ (reference sequence). The CDR3 extends over 19 amino acids. V dropped 5 bases and J dropped 3 bases, with 25 bases sitting between them. The full variable domain, in which reference TRBV7-9 and TRBJ1-4 provide the parts outside the CDR3, is DTGVSQNPRHKITKRGQNVTFRCDPISEHNRLYWYRQTLGQGPEFLTYFQNEAQLEKSRLLSDRFSAERPKGSFSTLEIQRTEQGDSAMYLCASSLFSRGLLGPNEKLFFGSGTQLSVL.

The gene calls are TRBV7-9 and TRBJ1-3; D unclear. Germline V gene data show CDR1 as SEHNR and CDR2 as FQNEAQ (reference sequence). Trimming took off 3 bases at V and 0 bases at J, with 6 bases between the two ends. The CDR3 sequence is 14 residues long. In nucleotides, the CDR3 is TGTGCCAGCAGCTTTCAGTACTCTGGAAACACCATATATTTT. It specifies CASSFQYSGNTIYF.

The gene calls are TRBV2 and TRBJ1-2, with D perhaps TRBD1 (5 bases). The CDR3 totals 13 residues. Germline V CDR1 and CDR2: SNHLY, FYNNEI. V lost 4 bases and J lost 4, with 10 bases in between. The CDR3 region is CASSVAGGYGYTF. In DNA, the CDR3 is TGTGCCAGCAGTGTGGCCGGGGGCTATGGCTACACCTTC. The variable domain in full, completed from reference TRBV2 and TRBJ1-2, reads EPEVTQTPSHQVTQMGQEVILRCVPISNHLYFYWYRQILGQKVEFLVSFYNNEISEKSEIFDDQFSVERPDGSNFTLKIRSTKLEDSAMYFCASSVAGGYGYTFGSGTRLTVV.

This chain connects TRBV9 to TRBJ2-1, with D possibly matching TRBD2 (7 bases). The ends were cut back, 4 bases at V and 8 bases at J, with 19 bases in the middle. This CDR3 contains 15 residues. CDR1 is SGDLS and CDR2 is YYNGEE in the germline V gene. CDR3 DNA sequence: TGTGCCAGCAGCCCTCTTCGCGGGGGCTGGGATGAGCAGTTCTTC. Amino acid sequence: CASSPLRGGWDEQFF.

CDR3 amino acids: CASAGTGGSGNTIYF. The CDR3 DNA sequence: TGTGCCAGCGCCGGGACAGGGGGCTCTGGAAACACCATATATTTT. V and J are TRBV2 and TRBJ1-3, with 11 positions matching TRBD1. Germline values: CDR1 SNHLY, CDR2 FYNNEI. The V segment lost 8 bases and the J segment 0 bases; nucleotides outside the gene matches: 3. The CDR3 covers 15 residues. The full variable domain, with the rest looked up from reference TRBV2 and TRBJ1-3, is EPEVTQTPSHQVTQMGQEVILRCVPISNHLYFYWYRQILGQKVEFLVSFYNNEISEKSEIFDDQFSVERPDGSNFTLKIRSTKLEDSAMYFCASAGTGGSGNTIYFGEGSWLTVV.

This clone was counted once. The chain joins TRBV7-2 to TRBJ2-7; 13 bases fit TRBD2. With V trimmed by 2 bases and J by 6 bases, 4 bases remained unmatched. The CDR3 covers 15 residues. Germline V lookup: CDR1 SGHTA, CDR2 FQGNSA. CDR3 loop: CASSLTSGGAVEQYF. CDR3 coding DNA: TGTGCCAGCAGCTTAACTAGCGGGGGGGCGGTCGAGCAGTACTTC.

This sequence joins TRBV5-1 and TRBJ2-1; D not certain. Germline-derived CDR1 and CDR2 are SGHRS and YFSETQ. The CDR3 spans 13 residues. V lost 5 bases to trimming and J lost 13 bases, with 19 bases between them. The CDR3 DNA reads TGCGCCAGCAGGGCCCCCGAGGAAAGATCACAGTTCTTC. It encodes CASRAPEERSQFF.

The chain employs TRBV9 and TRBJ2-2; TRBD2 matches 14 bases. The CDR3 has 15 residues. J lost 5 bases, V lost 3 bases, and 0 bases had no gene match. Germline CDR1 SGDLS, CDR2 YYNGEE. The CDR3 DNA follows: TGTGCCAGCAGCGGACTAGCGGGGGGGACCGGGGAGCTGTTTTTT. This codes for CASSGLAGGTGELFF.

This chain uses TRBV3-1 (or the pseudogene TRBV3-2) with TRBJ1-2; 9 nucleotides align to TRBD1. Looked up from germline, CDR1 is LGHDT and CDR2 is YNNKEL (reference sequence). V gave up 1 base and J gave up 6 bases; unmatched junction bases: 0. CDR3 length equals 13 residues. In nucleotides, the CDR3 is TGTGCCAGCAGCCAAGGACAGGGGGATGGCTACACCTTC. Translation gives CASSQGQGDGYTF.

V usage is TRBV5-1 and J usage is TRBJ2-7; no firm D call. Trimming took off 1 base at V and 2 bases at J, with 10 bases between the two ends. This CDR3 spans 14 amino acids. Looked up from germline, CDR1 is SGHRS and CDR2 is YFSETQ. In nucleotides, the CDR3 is TGCGCCAGCAGCTTGACCGGAGCAACCTACGAGCAGTACTTC. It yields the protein CASSLTGATYEQYF.

The CDR3: CASSRWGVGTEAFF. CDR3 DNA: TGCGCCAGCAGCCGCTGGGGGGTGGGCACTGAAGCTTTCTTT. The chain couples TRBV5-1 to TRBJ1-1, with D perhaps TRBD1 (5 bases). The V end was cut by 4 bases, the J end by 4 bases, with 14 bases between. The V gene's germline CDR1 is SGHRS and CDR2 YFSETQ. The length of the CDR3 is 14 residues.

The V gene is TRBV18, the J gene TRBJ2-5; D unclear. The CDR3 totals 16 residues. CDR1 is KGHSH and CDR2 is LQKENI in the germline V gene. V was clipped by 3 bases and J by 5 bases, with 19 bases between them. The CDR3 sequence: CASSPSRSGAGETQYF. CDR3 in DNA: TGTGCCAGCTCACCCTCGAGATCTGGAGCCGGGGAGACCCAGTACTTC.

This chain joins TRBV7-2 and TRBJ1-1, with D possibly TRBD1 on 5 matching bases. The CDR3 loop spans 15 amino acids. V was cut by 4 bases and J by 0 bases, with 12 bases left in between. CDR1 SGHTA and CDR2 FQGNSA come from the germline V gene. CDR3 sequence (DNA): TGTGCCAGCAGCTCGCGGTCAGGGATGAACACTGAAGCTTTCTTT. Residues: CASSSRSGMNTEAFF.

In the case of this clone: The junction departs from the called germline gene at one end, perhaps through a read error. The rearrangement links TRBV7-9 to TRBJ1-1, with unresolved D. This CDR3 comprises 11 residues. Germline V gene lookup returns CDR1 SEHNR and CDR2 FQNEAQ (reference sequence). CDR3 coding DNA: TGTGCCAGCAGCATTGACACCGAAGCTTTCTTT. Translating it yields CASSIDTEAFF.

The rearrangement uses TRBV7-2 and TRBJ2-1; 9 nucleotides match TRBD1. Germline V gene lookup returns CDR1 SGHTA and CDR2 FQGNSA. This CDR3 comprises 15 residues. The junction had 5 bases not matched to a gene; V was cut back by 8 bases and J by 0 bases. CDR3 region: CASSTDRGSYNEQFF. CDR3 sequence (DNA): TGTGCCAGCTCGACGGACAGGGGCTCCTACAATGAGCAGTTCTTC. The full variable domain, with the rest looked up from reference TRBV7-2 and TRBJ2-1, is GAGVSQSPSNKVTEKGKDVELRCDPISGHTALYWYRQSLGQGLEFLIYFQGNSAPDKSGLPSDRFSAERTGGSVSTLTIQRTQQEDSAVYLCASSTDRGSYNEQFFGPGTRLTVL.

CDR3 protein: CASSGGTGNYYGYTF. The CDR3 DNA reads TGTGCCAGCAGTGGGGGGACAGGGAACTACTATGGCTACACCTTC. V is TRBV2 and J is TRBJ1-2, with 9 bases matching TRBD1. The CDR3 is 15 residues long. V lost 4 bases to trimming and J lost 3 bases; unmatched junction nucleotides: 6. CDR1 is SNHLY and CDR2 is FYNNEI in the germline V gene.

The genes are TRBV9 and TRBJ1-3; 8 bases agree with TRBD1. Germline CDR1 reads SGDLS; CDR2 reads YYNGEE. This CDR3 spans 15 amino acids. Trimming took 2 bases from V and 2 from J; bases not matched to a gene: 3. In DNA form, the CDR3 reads TGTGCCAGCAGCGTCTCAGGGGGCACTGGAAACACCATATATTTT. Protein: CASSVSGGTGNTIYF.

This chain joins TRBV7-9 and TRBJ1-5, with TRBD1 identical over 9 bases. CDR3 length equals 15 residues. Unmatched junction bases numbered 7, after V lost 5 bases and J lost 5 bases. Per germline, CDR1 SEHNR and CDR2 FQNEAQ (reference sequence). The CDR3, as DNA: TGTGCCAGCAGCCGAACAGGGGGCATCCATCAGCCCCAGCATTTT. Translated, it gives CASSRTGGIHQPQHF.